Presented here are 24 T cell receptor beta chains from one specimen sequenced in a study of breast tumors, draining lymph nodes, adjacent tissues listed by TCRdb under 2016. The axillary draining lymph nodes of breast cancer patients were the source of the lymph node samples. The library was built by means of multiplex PCR. Data came from an Illumina HiSeq 2000. The public sequencing data were trimmed at Q25 with fastp and processed into clonotypes with MiXCR by TCRdb, which kept only in-frame beta chains. Every distinct CDR3 protein forms one entry, paired with its most common genes and DNA. The sample table contains about 140,000 distinct CDR3 sequences; only one count was recorded for over 25% of them. Jointly, the top ten make up around 2.3% of the sample. Sequencing was done on a sample of axillary lymph node tissue. Receptors were obtained from a female donor with breast cancer. Some clones in this sample may be carry-over from other donors' samples.

This clonotype was recorded only once. The genes are TRBV12-3 or TRBV12-4 and TRBJ2-5; 10 positions agree with TRBD2. The CDR3 loop spans 15 amino acids. V lost 7 bases, J lost 5 bases, and 10 bases stayed unmatched. Here the CDR3 DNA reads TGTGCCAGCACAAGGGGCCTAGCGGGGGTTGAGACCCAGTACTTC. It is translated as CASTRGLAGVETQYF.

This clonotype was observed a single time. The chain couples TRBV12-3 or TRBV12-4 to TRBJ1-6, with D hard to call. Between the trimmed V and J ends, which lost 7 bases and 15 bases, there was a span of 4 bases. CDR3 length: 8 residues. CDR3 nucleotide sequence: TGTGCCAGCACCTACCTCCACTTT. Protein sequence: CASTYLHF.

This clonotype was recorded at least ten times. The chain recombines TRBV5-1 with TRBJ2-2; D perhaps matches TRBD1 (6 bases). The CDR3 contains 17 residues. V lost 2 bases to trimming and J lost 4 bases, with 18 bases between them. CDR1 and CDR2 from the germline V gene are SGHRS and YFSETQ. DNA of the CDR3: TGCGCCAGCAGCTTTTCACCGGCCAGGGGTGGCACCGGGGAGCTGTTTTTT. Protein product: CASSFSPARGGTGELFF.

Note on this clonotype: Being one base from a much bigger clone, this may be a read error. This rearrangement joins TRBV4-3 to TRBJ1-5, with D hard to call. The germline CDR1 and CDR2 sequences are LGHNA and YSLEER. This CDR3 has 16 amino acids. The CDR3 protein is CASSQDRSGSGGPQQF. In DNA form, the CDR3 reads TGCGCCAGCAGCCAAGATCGGTCGGGGTCGGGTGGGCCCCAGCAGTTT.

The chain employs TRBV29-1 and TRBJ1-1; 8 bases agree with TRBD1. Trimming took 7 bases from V and 0 from J; bases not matched to a gene: 7. The length of the CDR3 is 14 residues. Germline values: CDR1 SQVTM, CDR2 ANQGSEA. CDR3 loop: CSARQGNVNTEAFF. CDR3 sequence (DNA): TGCAGCGCCCGACAGGGGAACGTGAACACTGAAGCTTTCTTT.

This clonotype was seen at least ten times. The CDR3 DNA reads as TGTGCCAGCAGTCCACTCGATAAGACGGCGGGCTACACCTTC. It codes for CASSPLDKTAGYTF. The rearrangement joins TRBV6-5 to TRBJ1-2, with D uncertain. The germline gives CDR1 MNHEY, CDR2 SVGAGI. The CDR3 extends over 14 amino acids. V was pared by 5 bases and J by 8 bases, with 18 bases between.

This clonotype was picked up a small number of times. This CDR3 reads CSGVQMNTEAFF. The CDR3 DNA follows: TGCAGTGGTGTTCAGATGAACACTGAAGCTTTCTTT. The gene calls are TRBV20-1 and TRBJ1-1, with no clear D. CDR1 DFQATT and CDR2 SNEGSKA come from the germline V gene (reference sequence). The ends were cut back, 7 bases at V and 0 bases at J, with 9 bases in the middle. This CDR3 is 12 amino acids long.

This clonotype has a count of ten or more. The chain recombines TRBV5-1 with TRBJ2-3; D uncertain. CDR3 length equals 13 residues. Trimming cost V 0 bases and J 1 base, with 3 bases left between them. The germline V gene encodes CDR1 SGHRS and CDR2 YFSETQ. Here the CDR3 reads CASSLARTDTQYF. The CDR3 nucleotides are TGCGCCAGCAGCTTGGCTCGCACAGATACGCAGTATTTT. Combining the CDR3 with reference TRBV5-1 and TRBJ2-3 gives the whole variable domain KAGVTQTPRYLIKTRGQQVTLSCSPISGHRSVSWYQQTPGQGLQFLFEYFSETQRNKGNFPGRFSGRQFSNSRSEMNVSTLELGDSALYLCASSLARTDTQYFGPGTRLTVL.

This clonotype was seen many times. The chain employs TRBV20-1 and TRBJ2-1; the D gene could be TRBD1 or TRBD2 (5 bases each). This CDR3 comprises 14 residues. In germline, CDR1 is DFQATT, CDR2 SNEGSKA (reference sequence). Trimming cost V 3 bases and J 6 bases, with 15 bases left between them. The CDR3 spells CSASSGLAGNEQFF. The CDR3 DNA is TGCAGTGCTAGTTCGGGGCTAGCTGGCAATGAGCAGTTCTTC.

As regards this clonotype: It may be a read error: a sequence one base away is much more abundant. V usage is TRBV28 and J usage is TRBJ1-2; D might be TRBD1 (5 bases). The V gene's germline CDR1 is MDHEN and CDR2 SYDVKM. With 9 bases removed from V and 3 bases from J, the gap between germline ends came to 14 bases. The CDR3 consists of 13 residues. The CDR3 bases are TGTGCCAGTGGCAGCGGGGCCGACTATGGCTACACCTTC. Translated: CASGSGADYGYTF.

In this sample, this clonotype turned up many times. The chain recombines TRBV24-1 with TRBJ2-1; the D is unclear. This CDR3 is built from 12 residues. The germline V and J ends were trimmed by 0 bases and 10 bases, with 6 bases remaining between them. Looked up from germline, CDR1 is KGHDR and CDR2 is SFDVKD. The CDR3 sequence is CATSDLGDEQFF. The CDR3 coding sequence is TGTGCCACCAGTGATTTGGGCGACGAGCAGTTCTTC.

This clonotype was observed at least ten times. Just one base apart from a much larger clone, this may be a read error. This chain joins TRBV20-1 and TRBJ1-6; no firm D call. CDR1 is DFQATT, CDR2 SNEGSKA, per germline (reference sequence). This CDR3 region has 12 residues. The CDR3 protein is CSALGGDSPPHF. The CDR3 bases are TGCAGTGCTTTGGGCGGAGATTCACCCCCCCACTTT.

This clonotype appeared many times. The chain links TRBV20-1 to TRBJ1-2, with no clear D. V was shortened by 8 bases and J by 3 bases, with 10 bases between the two germline ends. CDR3 length: 11 amino acids. Germline V gene sequence: CDR1 DFQATT, CDR2 SNEGSKA (reference sequence). The CDR3 loop is CSHRVDYGYTF. The CDR3 DNA is TGCAGTCACCGGGTGGACTATGGCTACACCTTC.

The J gene is TRBJ1-1, the V gene TRBV5-1, with a possible D match to TRBD1 (5 bases). Per the germline V gene, CDR1 is SGHRS and CDR2 is YFSETQ. This CDR3 has 15 residues. The germline V and J ends were trimmed by 6 bases and 2 bases, with 17 bases remaining between them. The CDR3 coding sequence is TGCGCCAGCAACCCACAGGCGACAACCAACACTGAAGCTTTCTTT. This encodes CASNPQATTNTEAFF.

With respect to this clonotype: A read error may produce the germline difference seen at one junction end. This chain connects TRBV5-4 to TRBJ1-1; 9 nucleotides line up with TRBD1. Germline-derived CDR1 and CDR2 are SGHNT and YYREEE (reference sequence). The length of the CDR3 is 16 residues. The DNA of the CDR3 is TGTGCCGGCAGCTTAACAGGGGGCGCCGCGAACACTGAAGCTTTCTTT. The encoded protein is CAGSLTGGAANTEAFF.

This clonotype was seen repeatedly, ten times or more. The chain links TRBV20-1 to TRBJ2-5; 8 bases match TRBD2. Germline V gene data show CDR1 as DFQATT and CDR2 as SNEGSKA (reference sequence). V shed 3 bases, J shed 5 bases, and the junction held 5 bases outside the gene matches. The length of the CDR3 is 13 residues. For the CDR3, the DNA is TGCAGTGCTAGGGCGGGAGGTGGGGAGACCCAGTACTTC. It codes for CSARAGGGETQYF.

This clonotype has at least ten counts. This chain connects TRBV5-1 to TRBJ2-5; perhaps TRBD2 as D (6 bases). The CDR3 runs 14 residues. V lost 1 base to trimming and J lost 4 bases, with 11 bases between them. The germline CDR1 and CDR2 sequences are SGHRS and YFSETQ. This chain's CDR3 is CASSLLQGGETQYF. In nucleotides, the CDR3 is TGCGCCAGCAGCTTGTTGCAGGGAGGAGAGACCCAGTACTTC.

The chain links TRBV12-3 or TRBV12-4 to TRBJ1-1; D possibly corresponds to TRBD1 (6 bases). The CDR3 runs to 15 residues. With 2 bases removed from V and 3 bases from J, the gap between germline ends came to 13 bases. CDR3 residues: CASSLSTGMDTEAFF. The CDR3 coding sequence is TGTGCCAGCAGTTTATCTACAGGGATGGACACTGAAGCTTTCTTT.

This clonotype showed up just once. V gene TRBV2 combines with J gene TRBJ2-1, with D possibly TRBD1 on 5 matching bases. Germline V gene sequence: CDR1 SNHLY, CDR2 FYNNEI. With 3 bases removed from V and 0 bases from J, the gap between germline ends came to 12 bases. This CDR3 has 16 amino acids. CDR3 in amino acids: CASSDQGGSSYNEQFF. As DNA, the CDR3 is TGTGCCAGCAGTGATCAGGGCGGTAGCTCCTACAATGAGCAGTTCTTC.

On this clonotype: Given a much more abundant clone one base away, this may be a read error. This CDR3 is missing its conserved last phenylalanine or tryptophan, likely due to a read error. The chain links TRBV19 to TRBJ2-4, with TRBD1 identical over 10 bases. CDR3 size: 15 residues. Germline-derived CDR1 and CDR2 are LNHDA and SQIVND (reference sequence). Unmatched junction bases numbered 9, after V lost 5 bases and J lost 8 bases. The CDR3 sequence: CASSALPGQGDIQYL. The CDR3 DNA follows: TGTGCCAGTAGTGCTCTCCCAGGACAGGGGGACATTCAGTACCTC.

This clonotype was counted ten times or more. The chain employs TRBV11-2 and TRBJ1-3; D ambiguous. The CDR3 has 17 residues. V lost 5 bases to trimming and J lost 0 bases, with 17 bases between them. Germline V CDR1 and CDR2: SGHAT, FQNNGV. DNA of the CDR3: TGTGCCAGCAGCCCTACCCGGACCGGTTTCTCTGGAAACACCATATATTTT. This sequence encodes CASSPTRTGFSGNTIYF. Using reference TRBV11-2 and TRBJ1-3 for the parts outside the CDR3, the full variable domain is EAGVAQSPRYKIIEKRQSVAFWCNPISGHATLYWYQQILGQGPKLLIQFQNNGVVDDSQLPKDRFSAERLKGVDSTLKIQPAKLEDSAVYLCASSPTRTGFSGNTIYFGEGSWLTVV.

This clonotype was recorded at least ten times. This chain connects TRBV7-9 to TRBJ1-3; maybe TRBD1 (5 bases). V was trimmed by 1 base and J by 0 bases, leaving 10 bases between them. Per the germline V gene, CDR1 is SEHNR and CDR2 is FQNEAQ (reference sequence). CDR3 length: 16 amino acids. DNA for the CDR3: TGTGCCAGCAGCTTAGTAGGACACCGCTCTGGAAACACCATATATTTT. Protein product: CASSLVGHRSGNTIYF.

The chain combines TRBV20-1 with TRBJ2-7, with a weak D call TRBD1 (5 bases). CDR3 size: 12 residues. With 3 bases removed from V and 3 bases from J, the gap between germline ends came to 9 bases. The germline CDR1 and CDR2 sequences are DFQATT and SNEGSKA (reference sequence). CDR3 region: CSASYQGYEQYV. The CDR3 DNA follows: TGCAGTGCTAGTTATCAGGGCTACGAGCAGTACGTC.

This clonotype was observed once. The chain links TRBV20-1 to TRBJ1-2, with 7 bases that match TRBD1. V lost 3 bases and J lost 8; bases outside the gene matches: 3. The CDR3 loop spans 11 amino acids. Per germline, CDR1 DFQATT and CDR2 SNEGSKA (reference sequence). CDR3 bases: TGCAGTGCTAGGACAGGGCGAGGCTACACCTTC. It codes for CSARTGRGYTF.